The next 31 T cell receptor beta chains were all read from a single sample in a study of blood T cells in healthy people across ages (dated by TCRdb to about 2015). Library preparation employed 5' RACE. Sequenced using an Illumina HiSeq 2500. A second PCR of about 6 to 11 cycles was run with a J-beta primer mix and a sample-barcoded 5' primer. TCRdb trimmed the raw reads at Q25, called clones with MiXCR and kept productive beta chains. Each record represents a unique CDR3 protein, reported with the most common genes and DNA among its rows. This sample comprises about 570,000 distinct CDR3 sequences, 27% of them detected only once. 3% to 4% of the sample lies in the top ten. These data were also filed under a second study, of T cells of mothers and their children.

The sample taken for sequencing was blood. The receptors here all came from a boy aged 2-9 years in good health.

The chain carries TRBV10-3 and TRBJ2-7, with 7 bases aligning to TRBD2. The J segment lost 3 bases and the V segment lost 9 bases, leaving 8 bases of the junction unmatched. The CDR3 consists of 13 residues. Germline V gives CDR1 ENHRY, CDR2 SYGVKD. CDR3 DNA sequence: TGTGCCATTCTAGACGGGACTAACTACGAGCAGTACTTC. Translated: CAILDGTNYEQYF.

The rearrangement uses TRBV7-9 and TRBJ2-4, with 13 bases fitting TRBD2. Per the germline V gene, CDR1 is SEHNR and CDR2 is FQNEAQ (reference sequence). After removal of 2 bases from V and 9 bases from J, the junction contained 1 base not matched to a gene. The CDR3 is made up of 14 amino acids. The CDR3 loop is CASSLWTSGGIQYF. As DNA, the CDR3 is TGTGCCAGCAGCTTATGGACTAGCGGGGGCATTCAGTACTTC.

This clonotype came up a few times. The chain uses TRBV6-2 or TRBV6-3 and TRBJ2-1; possibly TRBD2 for D (6 bases). V gave up 7 bases and J gave up 3 bases, with 19 bases separating them. Germline V gives CDR1 MNHEY, CDR2 SVGEGT. CDR3 length: 16 amino acids. The DNA of the CDR3 is TGTGCCAGCAACACACCTCCGGACTATGGCTACAATGAGCAGTTCTTC. This encodes CASNTPPDYGYNEQFF.

The V and J genes are TRBV7-3 and TRBJ2-7, with D hard to call. The CDR3 spans 17 residues. Trimming left V 5 bases short and J 0 bases short, with 20 bases between. CDR1 is SGHTA, CDR2 FQGTGA, per germline. DNA of the CDR3: TGTGCCAGCAGCCCCCCCTCTATGGAGACCAGCTCCTACGAGCAGTACTTC. Translating it yields CASSPPSMETSSYEQYF.

There are many counts of this clonotype. This chain connects TRBV5-4 to TRBJ1-2; possibly TRBD1 for D (6 bases). CDR1 and CDR2 (germline): SGHNT, YYREEE (reference sequence). Trimming removed 4 bases from V and 1 base from J, with 8 bases in between. The CDR3 extends over 13 amino acids. The CDR3 DNA reads TGTGCCAGCAGCCTGGACAGTAACTATGGCTACACCTTC. Residues: CASSLDSNYGYTF.

The table lists this clonotype with a few counts. The CDR3 spells CASSLGYGALNEKLFF. CDR3 bases: TGTGCCAGCAGCTTAGGATACGGGGCCTTGAATGAAAAACTGTTTTTT. The V call is TRBV7-8, the J call TRBJ1-4; maybe TRBD1 (5 bases). The germline gives CDR1 SGHVS, CDR2 FQNEAQ. The V end was cut by 1 base, the J end by 5 bases, with 14 bases between. The CDR3 has 16 residues. Using reference TRBV7-8 and TRBJ1-4 for the parts outside the CDR3, the full variable domain is GAGVSQSPRYKVAKRGQDVALRCDPISGHVSLFWYQQALGQGPEFLTYFQNEAQLDKSGLPSDRFFAERPEGSVSTLKIQRTQQEDSAVYLCASSLGYGALNEKLFFGSGTQLSVL.

This clonotype was observed a handful of times. The rearrangement links TRBV4-1 to TRBJ2-5, with 10 bases lining up with TRBD2. TRBJ2-1 matches the DNA end more closely, so the J call is doubtful. The CDR3 length is 16 residues. Per germline, CDR1 MGHRA and CDR2 YSYEKL. CDR3 loop: CASSQDGAGGINEQFF. CDR3 DNA sequence: TGCGCCAGCAGCCAAGATGGAGCGGGGGGGATCAATGAGCAGTTCTTC.

The CDR3 loop reads CASSFLDRSFYEQYF. As DNA, the CDR3 is TGTGCCAGCAGTTTTCTCGACAGATCTTTCTACGAGCAGTACTTC. This chain joins TRBV27 and TRBJ2-7, with D perhaps matching TRBD1 (5 bases). Germline loops: CDR1 MNHEY, CDR2 SMNVEV (reference sequence). The CDR3 covers 15 residues. V was trimmed by 3 bases and J by 3 bases, leaving 15 bases between them.

The chain carries TRBV7-9 and TRBJ2-5; a weak D match, TRBD1 (5 bases). Between the trimmed V and J ends, which lost 4 bases and 2 bases, there was a span of 17 bases. The CDR3 consists of 16 residues. The germline V gene has CDR1 SEHNR and CDR2 FQNEAQ (reference sequence). The CDR3 protein is CASSSRGQGQQETQYF. DNA of the CDR3: TGTGCCAGCAGCTCCCGAGGCCAAGGACAACAAGAGACCCAGTACTTC.

The gene calls are TRBV21-1 and TRBJ2-7; the table's D call, TRBD1, has no DNA check behind it. TRBV21-1 is tagged as a pseudogene. CDR3 length equals 10 residues. The CDR3 protein is CADPRDEQYF. The CDR3 region has the DNA TGTGCCGACCCCAGGGACGAGCAGTACTTC.

The CDR3, as DNA: TGTGCCAGCGGACTAGCGGGAACGACCGGGGAGCTGTTTTTT. This translates into CASGLAGTTGELFF. The chain employs TRBV2 and TRBJ2-2; the match to TRBD2 covers 12 bases. Germline V CDR1 and CDR2: SNHLY, FYNNEI. J lost 5 bases, V lost 8 bases, and 3 bases had no gene match. CDR3 length: 14 residues.

This clonotype has only a few counts. The V gene is TRBV6-1, the J gene TRBJ1-4, with unresolved D. Germline V gives CDR1 MNHNS, CDR2 SASEGT. The V end lost 2 bases, the J end lost 6 bases, and 10 bases lay between the germline ends. CDR3 length equals 14 residues. This CDR3 reads CASSEIGFDEKLFF. In nucleotides, the CDR3 is TGTGCCAGCAGTGAAATCGGGTTCGATGAAAAACTGTTTTTT.

The J gene is TRBJ1-5, the V gene TRBV6-2 or TRBV6-3; unclear D gene. The germline V gene has CDR1 MNHEY and CDR2 SVGEGT. This CDR3 has 13 residues. Trimming removed 7 bases at V and 3 bases at J, with 10 bases between. CDR3 DNA: TGTGCCAGCATGGAGAGGAACAATCAGCCCCAGCATTTT. It is translated as CASMERNNQPQHF.

This clonotype was observed a few times. V and J are TRBV5-1 and TRBJ2-5; TRBD2 is a possible D gene (5 bases). The CDR3 length is 14 residues. Germline values: CDR1 SGHRS, CDR2 YFSETQ. The ends were cut back, 4 bases at V and 5 bases at J, with 15 bases in the middle. CDR3 in DNA: TGCGCCAGCAGCGGGAGAGGTTCGGCGGAGACCCAGTACTTC. Its translation is CASSGRGSAETQYF.

CDR3 DNA: TGTGCCAGCTCTCCGGAACAGGGAAGGCAAGAGACCCAGTACTTC. Residues: CASSPEQGRQETQYF. The chain recombines TRBV18 with TRBJ2-5; tentative D call: TRBD1 (6 bases). The CDR3 loop spans 15 amino acids. V lost 6 bases to trimming and J lost 2 bases, with 16 bases between them. Germline V gives CDR1 KGHSH, CDR2 LQKENI.

This clonotype has a handful of counts. The gene calls are TRBV7-9 and TRBJ2-7, with no clear D. V dropped 1 base and J dropped 3 bases, with 10 bases sitting between them. The CDR3 covers 14 residues. Germline values: CDR1 SEHNR, CDR2 FQNEAQ (reference sequence). In DNA, the CDR3 is TGTGCCAGCAGCTTAGATCAGAAAAGCTACGAGCAGTACTTC. Translation: CASSLDQKSYEQYF.

The chain joins TRBV24-1 to TRBJ2-1, with 8 nucleotides matching TRBD1. Germline lookup yields CDR1 KGHDR and CDR2 SFDVKD. The length of the CDR3 is 18 residues. J lost 0 bases, V lost 9 bases, and 15 bases had no gene match. The CDR3 spells CATWTGRKSIISYNEQFF. In DNA form, the CDR3 reads TGTGCCACCTGGACAGGGCGAAAATCAATTATCTCCTACAATGAGCAGTTCTTC.

The table lists this clonotype with a few counts. The chain has TRBV3-1 and TRBJ2-5; D may correspond to TRBD1 or TRBD2 (5 bases each). The J call may be faulty, since TRBJ2-7 better matches the DNA end. The germline gives CDR1 LGHDT, CDR2 YNNKEL (reference sequence). The CDR3 length is 15 residues. CDR3 sequence reads: CASSQDLGARSEQYF. The CDR3 DNA sequence: TGTGCCAGCAGCCAAGATCTCGGGGCCCGTAGCGAGCAGTACTTC.

This clonotype occurred many times. This sequence joins TRBV3-1 and TRBJ2-3; no reliable D call. CDR1 and CDR2 from the germline V gene are LGHDT and YNNKEL (reference sequence). V gave up 1 base and J gave up 5 bases, with 1 base separating them. This CDR3 comprises 11 residues. This CDR3 reads CASSQGDTQYF. CDR3 coding DNA: TGTGCCAGCAGCCAAGGAGATACGCAGTATTTT.

This clonotype was detected a few times. This chain joins TRBV21-1 and TRBJ2-7. TRBV21-1 is designated a pseudogene. This CDR3 region has 13 residues. CDR3 amino acids: CASSKDSSYEQYF. As DNA, the CDR3 is TGTGCCAGCAGCAAAGACAGCTCCTACGAGCAGTACTTC.

The J gene is TRBJ2-7, the V gene TRBV4-1; TRBD1 might be the D (5 bases). This CDR3 region has 15 residues. Germline CDR1 reads MGHRA; CDR2 reads YSYEKL. Trimming left V 3 bases short and J 1 base short, with 13 bases between. The CDR3 DNA follows: TGCGCCAGCAGCCAGGTAGGGGCGGATTCCTACGAGCAGTACTTC. Translating it yields CASSQVGADSYEQYF.

The J gene is TRBJ2-6, the V gene TRBV29-1; D ambiguous. Germline CDR1 SQVTM, CDR2 ANQGSEA. Trimming took 4 bases from V and 1 from J, leaving 14 bases between them. This CDR3 is 16 amino acids long. The CDR3 DNA reads as TGCAGCGTTGGGGATTCAGGAAATTCTGGGGCCAACGTCCTGACTTTC. Its translation: CSVGDSGNSGANVLTF.

This clonotype was found once. The CDR3 nucleotides are TGTGCCATCAGTGAGTCTGGGCAGGGGAGTGAAAAACTGTTTTTT. This codes for CAISESGQGSEKLFF. The chain joins TRBV10-3 to TRBJ1-4, with D perhaps TRBD1 (6 bases). V was shortened by 0 bases and J by 7 bases, with 12 bases between the two germline ends. The CDR3 is 15 residues long. The V gene's germline CDR1 is ENHRY and CDR2 SYGVKD.

This sequence joins TRBV5-1 and TRBJ1-2, with D perhaps matching TRBD1 (6 bases). The CDR3 spans 12 residues. Trimming cost V 4 bases and J 6 bases, with 10 bases left between them. In germline, CDR1 is SGHRS, CDR2 YFSETQ. The CDR3 sequence is CASSLRDNGYTF. For the CDR3, the DNA is TGCGCCAGCAGCCTCCGGGACAATGGCTACACCTTC. Together with reference TRBV5-1 and TRBJ1-2, the CDR3 gives the full variable domain: KAGVTQTPRYLIKTRGQQVTLSCSPISGHRSVSWYQQTPGQGLQFLFEYFSETQRNKGNFPGRFSGRQFSNSRSEMNVSTLELGDSALYLCASSLRDNGYTFGSGTRLTVV.

The V and J genes are TRBV30 and TRBJ2-7; D remains unclear. The CDR3 is made up of 11 amino acids. Germline assignment: CDR1 GTSNPN and CDR2 SVGIG (reference sequence). V dropped 1 base and J dropped 4 bases, with 5 bases sitting between them. The CDR3 spells CAWSARYEQYF. Here the CDR3 DNA reads TGTGCCTGGAGTGCGCGTTACGAGCAGTACTTC.

V is TRBV6-5 and J is TRBJ2-3, with D possibly matching TRBD2 (5 bases). The V gene lost 6 bases and the J gene lost 0 bases, with 16 bases spanning the gap. Germline CDR1 is MNHEY and CDR2 is SVGAGI. The CDR3 consists of 16 residues. The CDR3 is CASRDEYAGSTDTQYF. In nucleotides, the CDR3 is TGTGCCAGCAGGGACGAGTACGCGGGCAGCACAGATACGCAGTATTTT.

The CDR3 DNA follows: TGCAGCGTTGAGTTCCTAGCGGGATCTAGCACAGATACGCAGTATTTT. This translates into CSVEFLAGSSTDTQYF. This chain links TRBV29-1 with TRBJ2-3; TRBD2 matches 9 bases. The CDR3 is made up of 16 amino acids. Germline lookup yields CDR1 SQVTM and CDR2 ANQGSEA. V was pared by 3 bases and J by 0 bases, with 7 bases of the junction left unmatched.

The rearrangement links TRBV9 to TRBJ2-5; tentative D call: TRBD2 (6 bases). The J call may be faulty, since TRBJ2-1 better matches the DNA end. Germline lookup yields CDR1 SGDLS and CDR2 YYNGEE. The CDR3 totals 13 residues. CDR3 sequence (DNA): TGTGCCAGCAGCGACGGGAGTCAGGATGAGCAGTTCTTC. This encodes CASSDGSQDEQFF.

This clonotype was counted between two and nine times. This rearrangement joins TRBV5-1 to TRBJ1-2; no reliable D call. V lost 0 bases and J 2 bases, leaving 11 bases between the germline ends. The CDR3 totals 15 residues. Per the germline V gene, CDR1 is SGHRS and CDR2 is YFSETQ. CDR3 in DNA: TGCGCCAGCAGCTTGGGCGCGGACGGGAACTATGGCTACACCTTC. It specifies CASSLGADGNYGYTF.

The rearrangement links TRBV11-2 to TRBJ2-4; 7 bases fit TRBD1. The germline V gene encodes CDR1 SGHAT and CDR2 FQNNGV. The CDR3 is made up of 16 amino acids. V shed 5 bases and J 1 base; nucleotides not matched to a gene: 8. CDR3 sequence (DNA): TGTGCCAGCAGCCACACAGGGGCGGGTGCCAAAAACATTCAGTACTTC. Protein sequence: CASSHTGAGAKNIQYF. The full variable domain, rest sourced from reference TRBV11-2 and TRBJ2-4, is EAGVAQSPRYKIIEKRQSVAFWCNPISGHATLYWYQQILGQGPKLLIQFQNNGVVDDSQLPKDRFSAERLKGVDSTLKIQPAKLEDSAVYLCASSHTGAGAKNIQYFGAGTRLSVL.

The chain has TRBV7-3 and TRBJ2-7; the match to TRBD2 covers 7 bases. The CDR3 spans 17 residues. V trimming: 5 bases; J trimming: 2 bases; junction bases outside the gene matches: 15. Germline-derived CDR1 and CDR2 are SGHTA and FQGTGA. CDR3 in amino acids: CASSLSREGIVPYEQYF. CDR3 sequence (DNA): TGTGCCAGCAGCCTCTCAAGGGAGGGTATAGTTCCCTACGAGCAGTACTTC.